Sequencing of this T cell receptor beta chain was carried out in a study of blood T cell repertoires in COVID-19. Clones were sequenced by immunoSEQ multiplex PCR, and TCRdb holds only the in-frame ones, with some missing. The table lists around 190,000 clones, 70% to 90% of them singletons. The V and J ends lost 4 bases and 4 bases, in that order; junction bases with no gene match: 9. The germline CDR1 and CDR2 sequences are SGHDT and YYEEEE. The CDR3 is 16 amino acids. Sequenced material: peripheral blood. This sequence joins TRBV5-6 and TRBJ1-4; 8 bases match TRBD1. The sequence was obtained from a man aged 50 to 59 with COVID-19, enrolled during active disease. The CDR3 sequence is CASSAGTGWSNEKLFF. DNA of the CDR3: TGTGCCAGCAGCGCAGGGACAGGTTGGAGTAATGAAAAACTGTTTTTT.